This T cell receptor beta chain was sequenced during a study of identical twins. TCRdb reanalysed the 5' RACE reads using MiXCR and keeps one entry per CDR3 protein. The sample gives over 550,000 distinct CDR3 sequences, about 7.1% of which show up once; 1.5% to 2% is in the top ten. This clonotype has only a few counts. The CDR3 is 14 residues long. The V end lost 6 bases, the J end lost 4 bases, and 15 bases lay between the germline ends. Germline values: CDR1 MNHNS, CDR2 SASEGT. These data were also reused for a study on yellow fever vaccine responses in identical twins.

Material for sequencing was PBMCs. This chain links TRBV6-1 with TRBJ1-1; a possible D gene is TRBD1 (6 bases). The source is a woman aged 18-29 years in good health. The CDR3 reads CASRGGGMGTEAFF. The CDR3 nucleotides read TGTGCCAGCAGGGGAGGGGGTATGGGCACTGAAGCTTTCTTT.